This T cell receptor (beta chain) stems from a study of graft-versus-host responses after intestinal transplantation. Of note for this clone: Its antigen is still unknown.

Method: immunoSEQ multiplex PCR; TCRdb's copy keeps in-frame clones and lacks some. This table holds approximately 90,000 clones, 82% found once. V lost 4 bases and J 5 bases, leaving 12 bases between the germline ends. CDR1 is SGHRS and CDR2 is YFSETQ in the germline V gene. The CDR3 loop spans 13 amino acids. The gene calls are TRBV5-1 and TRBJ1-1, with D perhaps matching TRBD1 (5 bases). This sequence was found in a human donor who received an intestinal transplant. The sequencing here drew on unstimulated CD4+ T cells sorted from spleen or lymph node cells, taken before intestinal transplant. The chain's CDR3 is CASSPTVGTEAFF. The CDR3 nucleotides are TGCGCCAGCAGCCCGACAGTAGGGACTGAAGCTTTCTTT.